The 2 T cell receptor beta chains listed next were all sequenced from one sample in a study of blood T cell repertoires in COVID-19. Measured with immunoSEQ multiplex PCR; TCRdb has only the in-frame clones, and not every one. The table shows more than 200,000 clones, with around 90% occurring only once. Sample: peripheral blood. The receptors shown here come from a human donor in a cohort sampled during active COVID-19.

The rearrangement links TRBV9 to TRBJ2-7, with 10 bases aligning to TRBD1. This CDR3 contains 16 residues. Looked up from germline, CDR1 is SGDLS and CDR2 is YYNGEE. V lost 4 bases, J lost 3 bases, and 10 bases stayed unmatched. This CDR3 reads CASSPRLGQGYYEQYF. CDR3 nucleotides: TGTGCCAGCAGCCCGCGACTGGGACAGGGGTACTACGAGCAGTACTTC.

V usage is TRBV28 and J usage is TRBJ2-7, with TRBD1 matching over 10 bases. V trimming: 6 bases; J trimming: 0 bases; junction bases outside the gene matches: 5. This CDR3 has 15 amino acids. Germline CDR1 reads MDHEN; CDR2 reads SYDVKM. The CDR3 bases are TGTGCCAGCAGCCGGACAGGGGGGTACTCCTACGAGCAGTACTTC. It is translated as CASSRTGGYSYEQYF.